Sequencing of this T cell receptor beta chain was carried out in a study of T cell clonotyping in hematopoietic cell transplantation. Whole-study results and caveats: Graft donor and pretransplant recipient Inverse Simpson Index values predicted broader posttransplant TCR diversity. Recipient TCR diversity dropped after transplant; expanded clonotypes rose from day 30 to 180.

The repertoire was sequenced with immunoSEQ multiplex PCR; TCRdb's copy has only in-frame clones and lacks some. Here the sample spans over a thousand clones, 87% being singletons. Deletions cut 3 bases from V and 2 bases from J, with 17 bases between. This CDR3 is built from 16 residues. Germline V gene sequence: CDR1 ENHRY, CDR2 SYGVKD. This clone has only a few counts. Its antigen is not known. V is TRBV10-3 and J is TRBJ2-7; D possibly matches TRBD1 or TRBD2 (5 bases each). The sequence was obtained from a female patient aged 50-60 years who had an allogeneic stem cell transplant from an unrelated donor, so T cells may come from the graft donor. Some clones in this sample may be carry-over from other donors' samples. Sequencing used peripheral blood mononuclear cells, obtained 180 days after allogeneic stem cell transplant. For the CDR3, the DNA is TGTGCCATCAGTGACCCGGACTGGGGGTTGACCTACGAGCAGTACTTC. It translates to CAISDPDWGLTYEQYF.